This record looks at one TCR beta chain sequence and its context. The cohort comprised adults aged 18 to 89 years residing in around 25 US areas. Produced via immunoSEQ multiplex PCR; TCRdb's table is partial and in-frame only. The sample includes a few hundred thousand clones, 85% to 90% seen only once; the top ten take more than 0.95%. V lost 3 bases and J lost 6, with 12 bases in between. Germline V gene sequence: CDR1 SGHTA, CDR2 FQGNSA. This CDR3 is built from 13 residues. The data originate from a study of blood T cell repertoires in COVID-19. Sequencing was performed on PBMCs or T cells enriched from blood (not recorded which). This chain joins TRBV7-2 and TRBJ2-7; maybe TRBD2 (6 bases). This receptor was taken from a woman under 30 who had recovered from COVID-19. DNA for the CDR3: TGTGCCAGCAGCTTGGCGTCGGGGGTCGAGCAGTACTTC. Protein: CASSLASGVEQYF. The full variable domain, its missing parts supplied by reference TRBV7-2 and TRBJ2-7, is GAGVSQSPSNKVTEKGKDVELRCDPISGHTALYWYRQSLGQGLEFLIYFQGNSAPDKSGLPSDRFSAERTGGSVSTLTIQRTQQEDSAVYLCASSLASGVEQYFGPGTRLTVT.